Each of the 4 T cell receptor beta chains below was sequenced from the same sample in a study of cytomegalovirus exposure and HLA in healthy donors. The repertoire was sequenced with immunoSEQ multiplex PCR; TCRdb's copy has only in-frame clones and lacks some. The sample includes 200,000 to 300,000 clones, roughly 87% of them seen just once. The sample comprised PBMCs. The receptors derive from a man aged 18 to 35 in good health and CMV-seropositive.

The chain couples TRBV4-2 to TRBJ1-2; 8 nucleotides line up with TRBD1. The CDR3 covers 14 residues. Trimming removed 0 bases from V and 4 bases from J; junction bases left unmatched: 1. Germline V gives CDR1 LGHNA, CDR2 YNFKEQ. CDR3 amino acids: CASSQEGQVYGYTF. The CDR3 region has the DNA TGTGCCAGCAGCCAAGAGGGACAGGTCTATGGCTACACCTTC.

The CDR3 loop is CASSTASTGVSQPQHF. In DNA form, the CDR3 reads TGTGCCAGTAGTACCGCCTCGACAGGGGTTAGTCAGCCCCAGCATTTT. The J gene is TRBJ1-5, the V gene TRBV19; 8 bases agree with TRBD1. Trimming at V came to 4 bases and at J to 6 bases, leaving 11 bases not matched to a gene. The CDR3 runs to 16 residues. CDR1 is LNHDA and CDR2 is SQIVND in the germline V gene (reference sequence). The full variable domain, completed using reference TRBV19 and TRBJ1-5, is DGGITQSPKYLFRKEGQNVTLSCEQNLNHDAMYWYRQDPGQGLRLIYYSQIVNDFQKGDIAEGYSVSREKKESFPLTVTSAQKNPTAFYLCASSTASTGVSQPQHFGDGTRLSIL.

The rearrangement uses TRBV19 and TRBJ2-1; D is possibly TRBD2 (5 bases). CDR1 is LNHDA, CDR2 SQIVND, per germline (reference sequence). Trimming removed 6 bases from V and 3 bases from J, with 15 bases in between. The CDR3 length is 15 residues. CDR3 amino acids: CASRDLAPYYNEQFF. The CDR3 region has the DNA TGTGCCAGTAGGGACTTAGCGCCCTACTACAATGAGCAGTTCTTC.

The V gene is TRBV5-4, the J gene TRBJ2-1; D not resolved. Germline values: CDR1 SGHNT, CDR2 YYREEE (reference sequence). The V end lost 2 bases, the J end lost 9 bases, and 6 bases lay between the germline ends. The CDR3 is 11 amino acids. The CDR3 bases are TGTGCCAGCAGCTTTGAGGCTGAGCAGTTCTTC. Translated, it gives CASSFEAEQFF.